These 28 T cell receptor beta chains were sequenced from one sample in a study of early T cells in non-severe SARS-CoV-2 infection. Each CDR3 protein is one row after TCRdb ran MiXCR on the 5' RACE reads. The table records around 30,000 distinct CDR3 sequences, about 8.6% of them present only once. Material: whole blood. Every receptor here comes from an adult who was a healthcare worker with PCR-confirmed SARS-CoV-2 infection or an uninfected control (not recorded which).

This clonotype was seen at least ten times. The chain has TRBV6-2 or TRBV6-3 and TRBJ2-4, with 10 bases aligning to TRBD1. The length of the CDR3 is 18 residues. Per the germline V gene, CDR1 is MNHEY and CDR2 is SVGEGT. V lost 2 bases and J lost 2; bases outside the gene matches: 9. Written as DNA, the CDR3 is TGTGCCAGCAGTTACCCCACGACAGGGGGCTCAACCAAAAACATTCAGTACTTC. Translation gives CASSYPTTGGSTKNIQYF.

This clonotype has at least ten counts. This rearrangement joins TRBV10-1 to TRBJ2-2, with D possibly being TRBD2 (5 bases). The CDR3 has 18 amino acids. The germline V and J ends were trimmed by 2 bases and 6 bases, with 22 bases remaining between them. The germline CDR1 and CDR2 sequences are WNHNN and SYGVQD (reference sequence). CDR3 nucleotide sequence: TGCGCCAGCAGTGAGACGACGGATACACTAGGTTTAGCCGGGGAGCTGTTTTTT. It encodes CASSETTDTLGLAGELFF.

This clonotype came up many times. The CDR3 sequence is CASGLVPRDRSNQPQHF. The CDR3 bases are TGTGCTAGTGGTTTGGTACCCAGGGACAGGTCCAATCAGCCCCAGCATTTT. V usage is TRBV12-5 and J usage is TRBJ1-5; 8 nucleotides line up with TRBD1. This CDR3 contains 17 residues. The V and J ends lost 0 bases and 3 bases, in that order; junction bases with no gene match: 7. CDR1 is LGHNT and CDR2 is FRNRAP in the germline V gene. Full variable domain (missing parts from reference TRBV12-5 and TRBJ1-5): DARVTQTPRHKVTEMGQEVTMRCQPILGHNTVFWYRQTMMQGLELLAYFRNRAPLDDSGMPKDRFSAEMPDATLATLKIQPSEPRDSAVYFCASGLVPRDRSNQPQHFGDGTRLSIL.

V gene TRBV10-3 combines with J gene TRBJ2-1; unclear D gene. Germline V CDR1 and CDR2: ENHRY, SYGVKD. V lost 4 bases and J lost 7, with 5 bases in between. This CDR3 is built from 11 residues. CDR3 sequence: CAISVENEQFF. The DNA for the CDR3 is TGTGCCATCAGTGTAGAAAATGAGCAGTTCTTC.

This clonotype was observed many times. The V gene is TRBV7-2, the J gene TRBJ2-7; 7 bases match TRBD1. CDR1 and CDR2 (germline): SGHTA, FQGNSA. This CDR3 region has 15 residues. The V and J ends lost 1 base and 2 bases, in that order; junction bases with no gene match: 5. Written as DNA, the CDR3 is TGTGCCAGCAGCTTAGTGGGGGACAGTCCCTACGAGCAGTACTTC. This translates into CASSLVGDSPYEQYF.

This clonotype showed up just a few times. This chain joins TRBV13 and TRBJ2-1, with a weak D call TRBD1 (5 bases). V was trimmed by 0 bases and J by 6 bases, leaving 6 bases between them. In germline, CDR1 is PRHDT, CDR2 FYEKMQ (reference sequence). This CDR3 region has 13 residues. The CDR3 region is CASSLGQGNEQFF. The CDR3 region has the DNA TGTGCCAGCAGCTTAGGTCAGGGCAATGAGCAGTTCTTC. The entire variable domain, with the rest obtained from reference TRBV13 and TRBJ2-1, is as follows: AAGVIQSPRHLIKEKRETATLKCYPIPRHDTVYWYQQGPGQDPQFLISFYEKMQSDKGSIPDRFSAQQFSDYHSELNMSSLELGDSALYFCASSLGQGNEQFFGPGTRLTVL.

The J gene is TRBJ1-2, the V gene TRBV19; D gene uncertain. CDR1 is LNHDA and CDR2 is SQIVND in the germline V gene (reference sequence). V was clipped by 0 bases and J by 5 bases, with 10 bases between them. The CDR3 spans 14 residues. CDR3 sequence reads: CASSIEERIYGYTF. The CDR3 DNA follows: TGTGCCAGTAGTATAGAAGAACGCATATATGGCTACACCTTC.

This clonotype was counted many times. The J gene is TRBJ2-6, the V gene TRBV6-2 or TRBV6-3; a weak D match, TRBD2 (6 bases). Per the germline V gene, CDR1 is MNHEY and CDR2 is SVGEGT. The CDR3 length is 17 residues. V lost 2 bases, J lost 2 bases, and 13 bases lay in between. The CDR3 DNA reads TGTGCCAGCAGTTACACCTCGGGGACTGCTGGGGCCAACGTCCTGACTTTC. Protein: CASSYTSGTAGANVLTF.

This clonotype was seen once. V is TRBV7-2 and J is TRBJ2-3; no clear D gene. V lost 0 bases and J 5 bases, leaving 12 bases between the germline ends. This CDR3 has 15 amino acids. Germline CDR1 is SGHTA and CDR2 is FQGNSA. CDR3 nucleotides: TGTGCCAGCAGCTTAGCTGTCCAGTTGAGAGATACGCAGTATTTT. Protein sequence: CASSLAVQLRDTQYF. The whole variable domain, remainder taken from reference TRBV7-2 and TRBJ2-3, is GAGVSQSPSNKVTEKGKDVELRCDPISGHTALYWYRQSLGQGLEFLIYFQGNSAPDKSGLPSDRFSAERTGGSVSTLTIQRTQQEDSAVYLCASSLAVQLRDTQYFGPGTRLTVL.

This clonotype was observed a handful of times. The rearrangement uses TRBV6-5 and TRBJ1-6, with 9 nucleotides matching TRBD1. Unmatched junction bases numbered 8, after V lost 2 bases and J lost 9 bases. The CDR3 contains 16 residues. Per the germline V gene, CDR1 is MNHEY and CDR2 is SVGAGI. The CDR3 here is CASSYRTGTGISPLHF. CDR3 DNA sequence: TGTGCCAGCAGTTACAGGACCGGGACAGGGATTTCACCCCTCCACTTT.

This clonotype was detected a few times. The V call is TRBV3-1, the J call TRBJ2-5, with 12 bases aligning to TRBD2. The germline V gene encodes CDR1 LGHDT and CDR2 YNNKEL (reference sequence). V trimming: 4 bases; J trimming: 3 bases; junction bases outside the gene matches: 0. The CDR3 consists of 14 residues. The CDR3 DNA sequence: TGTGCCAGCAGCCGGACTAGCGGGGAAGAGACCCAGTACTTC. It specifies CASSRTSGEETQYF.

This clonotype was seen ten or more times. The gene calls are TRBV4-2 and TRBJ1-3, with D uncertain. The CDR3 consists of 15 residues. CDR1 and CDR2 (germline): LGHNA, YNFKEQ. V dropped 1 base and J dropped 0 bases, with 7 bases sitting between them. The CDR3 is CASSQGESSGNTIYF. In nucleotides, the CDR3 is TGTGCCAGCAGCCAAGGGGAAAGCTCTGGAAACACCATATATTTT.

This clonotype was recorded a few times. This chain connects TRBV3-1 to TRBJ2-1, with 9 nucleotides matching TRBD1. The J segment lost 7 bases and the V segment lost 5 bases, leaving 6 bases of the junction unmatched. This CDR3 contains 14 residues. CDR1 and CDR2 from the germline V gene are LGHDT and YNNKEL (reference sequence). CDR3: CASSNRDRVNEQFF. The DNA of the CDR3 is TGTGCCAGCAGCAACCGGGACAGGGTAAATGAGCAGTTCTTC.

The V and J genes are TRBV9 and TRBJ2-2; D ambiguous. V lost 0 bases, J lost 3 bases, and 18 bases lay in between. CDR1 is SGDLS and CDR2 is YYNGEE in the germline V gene. This CDR3 contains 18 residues. CDR3 protein: CASSVDILKQYHTGELFF. CDR3 coding DNA: TGTGCCAGCAGCGTAGATATCTTGAAGCAATACCACACCGGGGAGCTGTTTTTT. The full variable domain, its missing parts supplied by reference TRBV9 and TRBJ2-2, is DSGVTQTPKHLITATGQRVTLRCSPRSGDLSVYWYQQSLDQGLQFLIQYYNGEERAKGNILERFSAQQFPDLHSELNLSSLELGDSALYFCASSVDILKQYHTGELFFGEGSRLTVL.

This clonotype has only a few counts. The chain has TRBV3-1 and TRBJ1-2; D unclear. V was cut by 4 bases and J by 4 bases, with 16 bases left in between. CDR1 and CDR2 from the germline V gene are LGHDT and YNNKEL (reference sequence). The CDR3 is made up of 15 amino acids. CDR3 amino acids: CASSPSAGELYGYTF. CDR3 nucleotides: TGTGCCAGCAGCCCCTCGGCCGGGGAACTCTATGGCTACACCTTC.

This clonotype was counted only a few times. This CDR3 reads CASSTERGTQYF. In nucleotides, the CDR3 is TGTGCCAGCTCGACGGAGAGGGGTACGCAGTATTTT. The J gene is TRBJ2-3, the V gene TRBV9; D is possibly TRBD1 or TRBD2 (5 bases each). Germline assignment: CDR1 SGDLS and CDR2 YYNGEE. V lost 7 bases and J lost 8, with 14 bases in between. This CDR3 contains 12 residues.

The sample holds many counts of this clonotype. The rearrangement joins TRBV2 to TRBJ1-2; D possibly corresponds to TRBD1 (5 bases). The CDR3 totals 14 residues. In germline, CDR1 is SNHLY, CDR2 FYNNEI. V gave up 5 bases and J gave up 2 bases, with 12 bases separating them. The CDR3 is CASSPRDGNYGYTF. CDR3 coding DNA: TGTGCCAGCAGTCCCAGGGACGGGAACTATGGCTACACCTTC.

The V call is TRBV6-4, the J call TRBJ1-2; a possible D gene is TRBD1 (6 bases). Trimming cost V 3 bases and J 4 bases, with 15 bases left between them. Germline CDR1 and CDR2: MRHNA and SNTAGT. This CDR3 is 15 amino acids long. CDR3 region: CASSEQHGQSYGYTF. CDR3 nucleotide sequence: TGTGCCAGCAGTGAGCAGCACGGACAGAGCTATGGCTACACCTTC.

This clonotype came up many times. The V gene is TRBV20-1, the J gene TRBJ1-2, with D perhaps TRBD1 (6 bases). Deletions cut 3 bases from V and 4 bases from J, with 15 bases between. Germline values: CDR1 DFQATT, CDR2 SNEGSKA (reference sequence). The CDR3 consists of 14 residues. CDR3 nucleotides: TGCAGTGCTAGGGAAGGGGGTTCTTCCTATGGCTACACCTTC. Amino acids: CSAREGGSSYGYTF.

Only a few counts were recorded for this clonotype. CDR3 sequence: CATSRAERATYEQYF. The DNA for the CDR3 is TGTGCCACCAGCAGGGCGGAGAGGGCAACCTACGAGCAGTACTTC. J is TRBJ2-7 and V is TRBV15; maybe TRBD2 (5 bases). Germline V CDR1 and CDR2: LNHNV, YYDKDF (reference sequence). V was shortened by 3 bases and J by 2 bases, with 14 bases between the two germline ends. CDR3 length: 15 amino acids.

This chain joins TRBV9 and TRBJ1-6; 11 positions match TRBD1. V shed 3 bases, J shed 7 bases, and the junction held 0 bases outside the gene matches. Germline CDR1 is SGDLS and CDR2 is YYNGEE. The CDR3 runs 14 residues. CDR3 amino acids: CASSGDRGNSPLHF. The CDR3 bases are TGTGCCAGCAGCGGGGACAGGGGGAATTCACCCCTCCACTTT.

This clonotype was detected ten times or more. The chain employs TRBV7-3 and TRBJ1-1; D remains unclear. The V gene's germline CDR1 is SGHTA and CDR2 FQGTGA. Trimming took 1 base from V and 1 from J, leaving 4 bases between them. The CDR3 consists of 13 residues. CDR3 in amino acids: CASSLKTNTEAFF. CDR3 bases: TGTGCCAGCAGCTTAAAGACGAACACTGAAGCTTTCTTT. Full variable domain (rest looked up from reference TRBV7-3 and TRBJ1-1): GAGVSQTPSNKVTEKGKYVELRCDPISGHTALYWYRQSLGQGPEFLIYFQGTGAADDSGLPNDRFFAVRPEGSVSTLKIQRTERGDSAVYLCASSLKTNTEAFFGQGTRLTVV.

This clonotype was seen at least ten times. The gene calls are TRBV6-5 and TRBJ2-7; a weak D match, TRBD1 (5 bases). Between the trimmed V and J ends, which lost 8 bases and 2 bases, there was a span of 10 bases. This CDR3 is 12 amino acids long. Germline V gene sequence: CDR1 MNHEY, CDR2 SVGAGI. This CDR3 reads CASARQPYEQYF. The CDR3 nucleotides read TGTGCCAGCGCCCGACAGCCCTACGAGCAGTACTTC.

Written as DNA, the CDR3 is TGCAGTGCTAGAGAAGGCCCGAACATTCAGTACTTC. Residues: CSAREGPNIQYF. The chain employs TRBV20-1 and TRBJ2-4; no reliable D call. The CDR3 is made up of 12 amino acids. Germline V gene data show CDR1 as DFQATT and CDR2 as SNEGSKA (reference sequence). The V end was cut by 0 bases, the J end by 7 bases, with 7 bases between.

This clonotype was seen only a few times. The chain combines TRBV7-7 with TRBJ2-3, with D possibly being TRBD1 (6 bases). With 3 bases removed from V and 0 bases from J, the gap between germline ends came to 7 bases. Germline-derived CDR1 and CDR2 are SSHAT and FNYEAQ (reference sequence). The CDR3 sequence is 14 residues long. CDR3 sequence: CASSFQGSTDTQYF. Written as DNA, the CDR3 is TGTGCCAGCAGCTTCCAGGGGAGCACAGATACGCAGTATTTT. Full variable domain (outside the CDR3, taken from reference TRBV7-7 and TRBJ2-3): GAGVSQSPRYKVTKRGQDVTLRCDPISSHATLYWYQQALGQGPEFLTYFNYEAQPDKSGLPSDRFSAERPEGSISTLTIQRTEQRDSAMYRCASSFQGSTDTQYFGPGTRLTVL.

This clonotype was detected only a few times. This rearrangement joins TRBV20-1 to TRBJ2-3; 11 positions match TRBD2. The CDR3 is made up of 13 amino acids. Germline lookup yields CDR1 DFQATT and CDR2 SNEGSKA (reference sequence). J gave up 4 bases and V 8 bases, and 5 bases lay outside the gene matches. CDR3 sequence reads: CSTLAGGPDTQYF. In nucleotides, the CDR3 is TGCAGTACCCTAGCGGGGGGACCAGATACGCAGTATTTT.

CDR3 loop: CASRTRTDTQYF. DNA for the CDR3: TGTGCCAGCAGAACTAGGACAGATACGCAGTATTTT. The chain uses TRBV7-8 and TRBJ2-3; D might be TRBD2 (5 bases). The V gene's germline CDR1 is SGHVS and CDR2 FQNEAQ. The CDR3 runs to 12 residues. Trimming took off 6 bases at V and 3 bases at J, with 7 bases between the two ends. Drawing the rest from reference TRBV7-8 and TRBJ2-3, the complete variable domain is GAGVSQSPRYKVAKRGQDVALRCDPISGHVSLFWYQQALGQGPEFLTYFQNEAQLDKSGLPSDRFFAERPEGSVSTLKIQRTQQEDSAVYLCASRTRTDTQYFGPGTRLTVL.

This clonotype was detected many times. The J gene is TRBJ2-7, the V gene TRBV6-2 or TRBV6-3, with D uncertain. The CDR3 extends over 14 amino acids. With 7 bases removed from V and 9 bases from J, the gap between germline ends came to 22 bases. From germline, CDR1 is MNHEY and CDR2 SVGEGT. The chain's CDR3 is CASTPRVRAPAQYF. CDR3 coding DNA: TGTGCCAGCACCCCCCGGGTACGAGCCCCCGCGCAGTACTTC.